The 15 T cell receptor beta chains presented below share a single source sample, sequenced in a study of beta chain features in type 1 diabetes. The authors reverse transcribed all of the isolated RNA, so sequencing captured expressed TCRB transcripts. Data came from immunoSEQ multiplex PCR; TCRdb stores just in-frame clones and leaves some out. This sample has about 110,000 clones, with roughly 40% found just once. The sequenced sample was stem cell memory CD4+ T cells from blood. These receptors were collected from a woman aged 18-30 years in good health.

The CDR3 DNA reads TGTGCCAGTAGAGGCGGTGGACCGAGGACTAGCGGGAGTAGCTACGAGCAGTACTTC. It yields the protein CASRGGGPRTSGSSYEQYF. The J gene is TRBJ2-7, the V gene TRBV19; 13 bases align to TRBD2. The CDR3 sequence is 19 residues long. In germline, CDR1 is LNHDA, CDR2 SQIVND (reference sequence). The V gene end was trimmed by 6 bases and the J gene end by 3 bases; junction bases not matched to a gene: 17. The whole variable domain, filled in from reference TRBV19 and TRBJ2-7, reads DGGITQSPKYLFRKEGQNVTLSCEQNLNHDAMYWYRQDPGQGLRLIYYSQIVNDFQKGDIAEGYSVSREKKESFPLTVTSAQKNPTAFYLCASRGGGPRTSGSSYEQYFGPGTRLTVT.

The chain carries TRBV7-9 and TRBJ2-7; 8 nucleotides agree with TRBD1. The CDR3 spans 14 residues. Unmatched junction bases numbered 2, after V lost 1 base and J lost 3 bases. CDR1 is SEHNR, CDR2 FQNEAQ, per germline (reference sequence). The CDR3 protein is CASSLGTGFYEQYF. The CDR3 DNA follows: TGTGCCAGCAGCTTAGGGACAGGGTTCTACGAGCAGTACTTC.

This clone appeared a few times. The CDR3 loop reads CASSRDGTGYQPQHF. The CDR3 DNA sequence: TGTGCCAGCAGCCGAGACGGGACAGGGTACCAGCCCCAGCATTTT. The J gene is TRBJ1-5, the V gene TRBV7-2; 9 bases line up with TRBD1. V lost 5 bases to trimming and J lost 7 bases; unmatched junction nucleotides: 9. In germline, CDR1 is SGHTA, CDR2 FQGNSA. The CDR3 runs to 15 residues. Full variable domain (outside the CDR3, taken from reference TRBV7-2 and TRBJ1-5): GAGVSQSPSNKVTEKGKDVELRCDPISGHTALYWYRQSLGQGLEFLIYFQGNSAPDKSGLPSDRFSAERTGGSVSTLTIQRTQQEDSAVYLCASSRDGTGYQPQHFGDGTRLSIL.

The chain is built from TRBV5-4 and TRBJ2-1, with TRBD2 identical over 7 bases. Germline V lookup: CDR1 SGHNT, CDR2 YYREEE (reference sequence). This CDR3 has 13 amino acids. The V gene end was trimmed by 2 bases and the J gene end by 7 bases; junction bases not matched to a gene: 3. DNA for the CDR3: TGTGCCAGCAGCTTTGGGGGGGTGAATGAGCAGTTCTTC. It encodes CASSFGGVNEQFF.

This clone has more than one count but fewer than ten. The rearrangement links TRBV25-1 to TRBJ2-1, with 9 bases aligning to TRBD2. The CDR3 runs to 13 residues. Germline assignment: CDR1 MGHDK and CDR2 SYGVNS. V trimming: 8 bases; J trimming: 8 bases; junction bases outside the gene matches: 7. The CDR3 loop reads CASELAGADEQFF. The CDR3 DNA follows: TGTGCCAGCGAATTAGCGGGAGCTGATGAGCAGTTCTTC.

V is TRBV28 and J is TRBJ1-4, with a possible D match to TRBD1 (5 bases). Germline V gene data show CDR1 as MDHEN and CDR2 as SYDVKM. This CDR3 is built from 13 residues. The ends were cut back, 4 bases at V and 8 bases at J, with 11 bases in the middle. CDR3 nucleotide sequence: TGTGCCAGCAGTTACGGGGGGATGGAAAAACTGTTTTTT. Its translation: CASSYGGMEKLFF.

This chain joins TRBV29-1 and TRBJ1-1; weak D call: TRBD1 (6 bases). CDR1 SQVTM and CDR2 ANQGSEA come from the germline V gene. The CDR3 contains 17 residues. V shed 1 base and J shed 4 bases, with 22 bases lying between them. The CDR3 spells CSVEGTRGKGVFTEAFF. The DNA of the CDR3 is TGCAGCGTTGAAGGGACGAGGGGGAAGGGGGTTTTCACTGAAGCTTTCTTT.

Only a few counts were recorded for this clone. The chain recombines TRBV12-5 with TRBJ2-1, with D possibly matching TRBD2 (5 bases). Germline V gene data show CDR1 as LGHNT and CDR2 as FRNRAP. This CDR3 has 16 amino acids. Between the trimmed V and J ends, which lost 6 bases and 3 bases, there was a span of 18 bases. The CDR3 region has the DNA TGTGCTAGTGGCCGACTACTAGGTGGTATCTACAATGAGCAGTTCTTC. Translating gives CASGRLLGGIYNEQFF. The full variable domain, in which reference TRBV12-5 and TRBJ2-1 provide the parts outside the CDR3, is DARVTQTPRHKVTEMGQEVTMRCQPILGHNTVFWYRQTMMQGLELLAYFRNRAPLDDSGMPKDRFSAEMPDATLATLKIQPSEPRDSAVYFCASGRLLGGIYNEQFFGPGTRLTVL.

This clone was found a few times. V gene TRBV28 combines with J gene TRBJ2-7; 8 bases match TRBD1. This CDR3 has 15 amino acids. V lost 2 bases to trimming and J lost 4 bases; unmatched junction nucleotides: 7. CDR1 and CDR2 (germline): MDHEN, SYDVKM. The CDR3 DNA follows: TGTGCCAGCAGTTTAACGGACAGGGTAAAGTACGAGCAGTACTTC. It translates to CASSLTDRVKYEQYF.

The table lists this clone with a few counts. The chain links TRBV4-2 to TRBJ2-1; TRBD2 aligns across 11 bases. Germline V lookup: CDR1 LGHNA, CDR2 YNFKEQ. The CDR3 has 16 residues. The trim removed 5 bases at V and 9 bases at J, leaving 12 bases unmatched. As DNA, the CDR3 is TGTGCCAGCAGCTTGGGACTAGCGGAGTCCCGGGGTGAGCAGTTCTTC. Its translation: CASSLGLAESRGEQFF.

This sequence joins TRBV7-2 and TRBJ2-2, with a weak D call TRBD1 (6 bases). CDR1 is SGHTA and CDR2 is FQGNSA in the germline V gene. Between the trimmed V and J ends, which lost 2 bases and 4 bases, there was a span of 8 bases. The CDR3 has 14 residues. The CDR3 loop is CASSLRGTTGELFF. Here the CDR3 DNA reads TGTGCCAGCAGCTTAAGGGGGACCACCGGGGAGCTGTTTTTT.

The chain uses TRBV27 and TRBJ2-2, with a possible D match to TRBD1 (5 bases). V gave up 10 bases and J gave up 0 bases, with 18 bases separating them. This CDR3 contains 16 residues. Per germline, CDR1 MNHEY and CDR2 SMNVEV (reference sequence). CDR3 residues: CATPKPDTPNTGELFF. The CDR3 nucleotides read TGTGCCACCCCTAAACCGGACACCCCGAACACCGGGGAGCTGTTTTTT.

This rearrangement joins TRBV5-6 to TRBJ2-1, with 9 bases that match TRBD2. Germline V gene lookup returns CDR1 SGHDT and CDR2 YYEEEE. The CDR3 extends over 17 amino acids. The J segment lost 9 bases and the V segment lost 0 bases, leaving 13 bases of the junction unmatched. As DNA, the CDR3 is TGTGCCAGCAGCTTGGTCCAGCGGGAGGACCGCGAGGGTGAGCAGTTCTTC. Its protein is CASSLVQREDREGEQFF.

V is TRBV7-9 and J is TRBJ2-7, with TRBD1 matching 7 bases. The CDR3 spans 15 residues. CDR1 is SEHNR and CDR2 is FQNEAQ in the germline V gene (reference sequence). After removal of 5 bases from V and 3 bases from J, the junction contained 10 bases not matched to a gene. DNA of the CDR3: TGTGCCAGCAGCGCTCACAGGGGCCCCCACTACGAGCAGTACTTC. This codes for CASSAHRGPHYEQYF. The full variable domain, rest sourced from reference TRBV7-9 and TRBJ2-7, is DTGVSQNPRHKITKRGQNVTFRCDPISEHNRLYWYRQTLGQGPEFLTYFQNEAQLEKSRLLSDRFSAERPKGSFSTLEIQRTEQGDSAMYLCASSAHRGPHYEQYFGPGTRLTVT.

This clone was observed once. The V and J genes are TRBV7-9 and TRBJ1-4; 9 bases fit TRBD1. The CDR3 has 17 residues. The V gene's germline CDR1 is SEHNR and CDR2 FQNEAQ (reference sequence). V gave up 5 bases and J gave up 6 bases; unmatched junction bases: 13. In nucleotides, the CDR3 is TGTGCCAGCAGCCCGACAGGGGGTTTGCTAACAGATGAAAAACTGTTTTTT. Protein sequence: CASSPTGGLLTDEKLFF. Full variable domain (remainder filled in from reference TRBV7-9 and TRBJ1-4): DTGVSQNPRHKITKRGQNVTFRCDPISEHNRLYWYRQTLGQGPEFLTYFQNEAQLEKSRLLSDRFSAERPKGSFSTLEIQRTEQGDSAMYLCASSPTGGLLTDEKLFFGSGTQLSVL.